The 8 T cell receptor beta chains below were found in one sample sequenced in a study of post-analysis software for immune sequencing data. General study points: Several TRBV segments, TRBV5-6, TRBV5-1 and TRBV20-1 among them, were found more frequent in patients than controls.

Each TCR beta cDNA library carried unique molecular identifiers. TCRdb itself ran the PCR reads through MiXCR, one entry per CDR3 protein. The table includes hundreds of thousands of distinct CDR3 sequences, roughly 27% detected once. These TCRs are of unknown antigen specificity. Sequencing was performed on blood. The origin of the receptors is a girl aged 10 to 17 with multiple sclerosis.

This chain links TRBV27 with TRBJ1-5; D is possibly TRBD1 (6 bases). The CDR3 length is 16 residues. V was cut by 0 bases and J by 7 bases, with 16 bases left in between. In germline, CDR1 is MNHEY, CDR2 SMNVEV (reference sequence). The CDR3 loop is CASSLSGQGYGQPQHF. CDR3 nucleotides: TGTGCCAGCAGTTTATCGGGGCAGGGGTACGGGCAGCCCCAGCATTTT.

This clonotype has just a few counts. The rearrangement links TRBV6-5 to TRBJ2-3; 9 bases map to TRBD2. The CDR3 loop spans 18 amino acids. V lost 2 bases to trimming and J lost 5 bases; unmatched junction nucleotides: 14. Germline-derived CDR1 and CDR2 are MNHEY and SVGAGI. CDR3 sequence: CASSYELVASGIGDTQYF. In DNA form, the CDR3 reads TGTGCCAGCAGTTACGAGTTGGTGGCTAGCGGGATTGGAGATACGCAGTATTTT.

The V call is TRBV20-1, the J call TRBJ1-5; the D is unclear. This CDR3 is 15 amino acids long. The ends were cut back, 3 bases at V and 0 bases at J, with 12 bases in the middle. The V gene's germline CDR1 is DFQATT and CDR2 SNEGSKA (reference sequence). The CDR3, as DNA: TGCAGTGCTAGGGTGGGGAGCTATAGCAATCAGCCCCAGCATTTT. Encoded protein: CSARVGSYSNQPQHF.

This clonotype was detected a few times. The J gene is TRBJ2-1, the V gene TRBV6-4, with 14 bases fitting TRBD2. V was clipped by 6 bases and J by 10 bases; unmatched bases: 8. The germline gives CDR1 MRHNA, CDR2 SNTAGT. The CDR3 runs 15 residues. The DNA for the CDR3 is TGTGCCAGCAGAGGACTAGCGGGGGGTCTGGCGGAGCAGTTCTTC. Amino acid sequence: CASRGLAGGLAEQFF.

This clonotype was seen just once. The chain carries TRBV7-2 and TRBJ1-1, with D unclear. The CDR3 runs to 14 residues. The germline V gene has CDR1 SGHTA and CDR2 FQGNSA. V gave up 5 bases and J gave up 0 bases, with 10 bases separating them. CDR3 protein: CASSPTRMNTEAFF. CDR3 sequence (DNA): TGTGCCAGCAGCCCTACACGGATGAACACTGAAGCTTTCTTT.

This clonotype came up a few times. V is TRBV9 and J is TRBJ2-1, with 9 bases aligning to TRBD2. There are 15 residues in the CDR3. The V gene end was trimmed by 4 bases and the J gene end by 3 bases; junction bases not matched to a gene: 5. Germline V CDR1 and CDR2: SGDLS, YYNGEE. CDR3 loop: CASSSSGGLYNEQFF. The CDR3 DNA reads as TGTGCCAGCAGCAGTAGCGGGGGACTCTACAATGAGCAGTTCTTC.

In this sample, this clonotype turned up a few times. The V and J genes are TRBV18 and TRBJ2-1; a weak D match, TRBD2 (6 bases). The CDR3 has 13 amino acids. Germline lookup yields CDR1 KGHSH and CDR2 LQKENI. Trimming pared 3 bases from V and 7 bases from J, leaving 10 bases between. The CDR3 sequence: CASSPAGWNEQFF. The CDR3 region has the DNA TGTGCCAGCTCACCGGCGGGGTGGAATGAGCAGTTCTTC.

V and J are TRBV27 and TRBJ1-1; unclear D gene. V was cut by 6 bases and J by 4 bases, with 12 bases left in between. There are 13 residues in the CDR3. Germline CDR1 is MNHEY and CDR2 is SMNVEV (reference sequence). The CDR3 region has the DNA TGTGCCAGCAGGCTTAGCGGAGGCACTGAAGCTTTCTTT. It codes for CASRLSGGTEAFF.